The entry below describes one TCR beta chain. The antigen remains unidentified. The sample is drawn from a study of PD-L1 blockade in urothelial cancer. Study-level background: Among blood samples, the median T cell count was 141,255.

Findings and caveats of the study: Patients who had durable benefit saw their tumor-associated blood clones expand more at 3 weeks.

Method: immunoSEQ multiplex PCR; TCRdb's copy keeps in-frame clones and lacks some. The table records roughly 87,000 clones, around 87% of them present only once. The clonotype originates from a woman between 65 and 79 years old with urothelial cancer. The material sequenced was PBMCs, taken around atezolizumab (anti-PD-L1) treatment.

CDR3 coding DNA: TGTGCCAGCTCACCCCCAGGGGGCTCTTACGAGCAGTACTTC. It yields the protein CASSPPGGSYEQYF. The gene calls are TRBV18 and TRBJ2-7; 8 positions match TRBD1. The CDR3 loop spans 14 amino acids. Losses at the gene ends were 3 bases for V and 4 bases for J; bases not matched to a gene: 5. Germline V gene sequence: CDR1 KGHSH, CDR2 LQKENI.